This T cell receptor (beta chain) was sequenced for a study of T-cell reconstitution after alpha-beta-depleted transplantation in children (dated by TCRdb to the mid-2010s). About the full investigation: T-cell immune reconstitution after TCRalphabeta/CD19-depleted allogeneic hematopoietic cell transplantation in children was quantitatively tracked in the study by means of TCR repertoire profiling.

Reading the germline V gene gives CDR1 SGHVS and CDR2 FQNEAQ. The CDR3 goes from the cysteine to the phenylalanine over 15 residues. Solely the CDR3 DNA is kept, with 45 bases framed from the first base. Deletion took 2 bases off V and 1 base off J, with a span of 9 bases between the germline ends. On this clonotype: Its cognate antigen has yet to be identified. The input lacks base qualities; no much larger clone sits a single base away.

Libraries were made using PCR. The sequencer listed for this sample is Illumina HiSeq 2500. To normalize quantification of the TCRbeta repertoire, the TCR libraries were built with molecular barcoding that relied on unique molecular identifiers. The public reads were run again by TCRdb, first through fastp at Q25 and then through MiXCR, and only productive beta chains were kept. Each CDR3 protein gets just one entry, which takes the most common genes and DNA from the rows behind it. The sample table shows approximately 420,000 distinct CDR3 sequences, and roughly a tenth are seen once. Jointly, the top ten make up about 5% of the sample.

The chain joins TRBV7-8 to TRBJ2-1; no confident D gene assignment can be made. Sequencing used PBMCs from the stem cell graft donor, obtained from the stem cell graft. This TCR was sampled from a human donor who donated a stem cell graft to a child with acute myeloid leukemia. The CDR3 corresponds to CASSLLPASYNEQFF. The DNA sequence reads TGTGCCAGCAGCTTACTGCCAGCGTCCTACAATGAGCAGTTCTTC.